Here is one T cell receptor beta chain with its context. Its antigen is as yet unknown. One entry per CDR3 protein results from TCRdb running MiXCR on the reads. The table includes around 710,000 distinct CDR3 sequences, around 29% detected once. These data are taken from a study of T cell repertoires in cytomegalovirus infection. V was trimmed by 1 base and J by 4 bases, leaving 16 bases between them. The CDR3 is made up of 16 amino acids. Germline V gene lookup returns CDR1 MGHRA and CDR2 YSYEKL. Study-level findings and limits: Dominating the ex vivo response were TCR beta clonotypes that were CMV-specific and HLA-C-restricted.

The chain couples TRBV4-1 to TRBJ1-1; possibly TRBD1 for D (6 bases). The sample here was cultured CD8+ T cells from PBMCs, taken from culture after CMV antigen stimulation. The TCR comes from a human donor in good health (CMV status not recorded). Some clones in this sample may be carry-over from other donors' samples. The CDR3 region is CASSQVPGGGGTEAFF. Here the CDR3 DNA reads TGCGCCAGCAGCCAAGTACCTGGGGGAGGGGGCACTGAAGCTTTCTTT.